The 18 T cell receptor beta chains presented below share a single source sample, sequenced in a study of blood T cell repertoires in COVID-19. Sequenced by immunoSEQ multiplex PCR; TCRdb stores in-frame clones only, minus some. The sample lists about 110,000 clones; around 88% were seen once. What was sequenced was peripheral blood. These receptors were taken from a woman between 50 and 59 years old with active or convalescent COVID-19.

The genes are TRBV18 and TRBJ1-2, with D possibly matching TRBD1 (5 bases). Germline V gives CDR1 KGHSH, CDR2 LQKENI. This CDR3 region has 14 residues. The germline V and J ends were trimmed by 1 base and 4 bases, with 10 bases remaining between them. The CDR3 coding sequence is TGTGCCAGCTCACCACAGGGGAACTCCTATGGCTACACCTTC. Translating it yields CASSPQGNSYGYTF.

This sequence joins TRBV12-3 or TRBV12-4 and TRBJ1-5; TRBD1 is a possible D gene (5 bases). The CDR3 totals 13 residues. Trimming stripped 5 bases from V and 4 bases from J, with 9 bases between. The CDR3, as DNA: TGTGCCAGCAGTAGGGGCTCAAATCAGCCCCAGCATTTT. This translates into CASSRGSNQPQHF.

The chain is built from TRBV7-8 and TRBJ2-7, with TRBD1 as a possible D gene (5 bases). Germline V CDR1 and CDR2: SGHVS, FQNEAQ. Trimming cost V 0 bases and J 3 bases, with 9 bases left between them. This CDR3 is built from 14 residues. The CDR3 sequence: CASSLAGLNYEQYF. In DNA, the CDR3 is TGTGCCAGCAGCTTAGCGGGGCTAAACTACGAGCAGTACTTC.

This chain links TRBV19 with TRBJ2-5; weak D call: TRBD2 (6 bases). In germline, CDR1 is LNHDA, CDR2 SQIVND (reference sequence). The CDR3 loop spans 14 amino acids. V lost 5 bases to trimming and J lost 7 bases, with 17 bases between them. Here the CDR3 reads CASSPWASEGTQYF. The CDR3, as DNA: TGTGCCAGTAGTCCCTGGGCTTCGGAGGGGACCCAGTACTTC.

J is TRBJ2-7 and V is TRBV28; the D is unclear. Trimming stripped 10 bases from V and 1 base from J, with 5 bases between. CDR1 MDHEN and CDR2 SYDVKM come from the germline V gene. The CDR3 spans 10 residues. The CDR3 sequence: CATFSYEQYF. The CDR3 nucleotides are TGTGCCACCTTTTCCTACGAGCAGTACTTC.

The V call is TRBV28, the J call TRBJ2-1; D possibly corresponds to TRBD2 (6 bases). CDR1 and CDR2 from the germline V gene are MDHEN and SYDVKM. The length of the CDR3 is 14 residues. V was shortened by 6 bases and J by 6 bases, with 15 bases between the two germline ends. CDR3 protein: CASSLGLPPNEQFF. Here the CDR3 DNA reads TGTGCCAGCAGCCTGGGACTCCCCCCCAATGAGCAGTTCTTC.

The V and J genes are TRBV3-1 (or the pseudogene TRBV3-2) and TRBJ2-7; D is undetermined. Trimming stripped 4 bases from V and 0 bases from J, with 7 bases between. In germline, CDR1 is LGHDT, CDR2 YNNKEL (reference sequence). CDR3 size: 13 residues. The CDR3 region is CASSPVSSYEQYF. The DNA for the CDR3 is TGTGCCAGCAGCCCGGTGAGCTCCTACGAGCAGTACTTC.

This chain joins TRBV6-7 and TRBJ2-7; 9 nucleotides line up with TRBD1. TRBV6-7 is filed as an ORF, its function uncertain. There are 14 residues in the CDR3. Losses at the gene ends were 5 bases for V and 3 bases for J; bases not matched to a gene: 5. The chain's CDR3 is CASSGTGRVYEQYF. CDR3 nucleotide sequence: TGTGCCAGCAGTGGGACAGGGCGTGTCTACGAGCAGTACTTC.

The gene calls are TRBV30 and TRBJ2-2; TRBD2 matches 15 bases. This CDR3 comprises 16 residues. CDR1 is GTSNPN, CDR2 SVGIG, per germline (reference sequence). J was trimmed by 3 bases and V by 4 bases; bases with no gene match: 3. Here the CDR3 DNA reads TGTGCCTGGAAGGGACTAGCGGGAGGAGACACCGGGGAGCTGTTTTTT. Translating it yields CAWKGLAGGDTGELFF.

The chain carries TRBV11-3 and TRBJ2-1, with 14 bases aligning to TRBD2. V gave up 5 bases and J gave up 8 bases; unmatched junction bases: 8. Germline V gene data show CDR1 as SGHNT and CDR2 as YENEEA. The CDR3 is 16 residues long. CDR3 protein: CASSVRLAGGPDEQFF. DNA for the CDR3: TGTGCCAGCAGCGTGCGACTAGCGGGAGGGCCCGATGAGCAGTTCTTC.

The chain employs TRBV5-4 and TRBJ2-1, with TRBD2 matching 8 bases. V shed 2 bases, J shed 8 bases, and the junction held 12 bases outside the gene matches. The CDR3 has 16 residues. Germline V gene sequence: CDR1 SGHNT, CDR2 YYREEE (reference sequence). Written as DNA, the CDR3 is TGTGCCAGCAGCTTCGCGGGGGGACTAGTCATAGATGAGCAGTTCTTC. Protein: CASSFAGGLVIDEQFF. The full variable domain, its missing parts supplied by reference TRBV5-4 and TRBJ2-1, is ETGVTQSPTHLIKTRGQQVTLRCSSQSGHNTVSWYQQALGQGPQFIFQYYREEENGRGNFPPRFSGLQFPNYSSELNVNALELDDSALYLCASSFAGGLVIDEQFFGPGTRLTVL.

This sequence joins TRBV5-8 and TRBJ2-7; no clear D gene. The CDR3 totals 16 residues. Germline V gene lookup returns CDR1 SGHTS and CDR2 YDEGEE. Trimming pared 2 bases from V and 3 bases from J, leaving 18 bases between. DNA for the CDR3: TGTGCCAGCAGCTTAAGCAGGTCATTGGGCAACTACGAGCAGTACTTC. The encoded protein is CASSLSRSLGNYEQYF.

The chain uses TRBV28 and TRBJ2-3; 13 bases are a match to TRBD2. J gave up 6 bases and V 2 bases, and 11 bases lay outside the gene matches. CDR1 and CDR2 from the germline V gene are MDHEN and SYDVKM. The CDR3 totals 18 residues. The CDR3 loop reads CASSLEWVGLAGWDTQYF. CDR3 nucleotides: TGTGCCAGCAGTTTAGAGTGGGTGGGACTAGCGGGATGGGATACGCAGTATTTT.

This rearrangement joins TRBV5-4 to TRBJ1-1; possibly TRBD1 for D (6 bases). Trimming pared 7 bases from V and 1 base from J, leaving 8 bases between. The CDR3 sequence is 12 residues long. Germline V lookup: CDR1 SGHNT, CDR2 YYREEE (reference sequence). The CDR3 protein is CASGTPNTEAFF. The CDR3 DNA reads TGTGCCAGCGGGACACCGAACACTGAAGCTTTCTTT. Using reference TRBV5-4 and TRBJ1-1 for the parts outside the CDR3, the full variable domain is ETGVTQSPTHLIKTRGQQVTLRCSSQSGHNTVSWYQQALGQGPQFIFQYYREEENGRGNFPPRFSGLQFPNYSSELNVNALELDDSALYLCASGTPNTEAFFGQGTRLTVV.

The chain combines TRBV19 with TRBJ2-1, with TRBD2 matching 7 bases. Trimming at V came to 7 bases and at J to 2 bases, leaving 5 bases not matched to a gene. Looked up from germline, CDR1 is LNHDA and CDR2 is SQIVND (reference sequence). This CDR3 has 14 residues. CDR3 protein: CASTPGGPYNEQFF. CDR3 sequence (DNA): TGTGCCAGTACCCCGGGAGGCCCCTACAATGAGCAGTTCTTC. Combining the CDR3 with reference TRBV19 and TRBJ2-1 gives the whole variable domain DGGITQSPKYLFRKEGQNVTLSCEQNLNHDAMYWYRQDPGQGLRLIYYSQIVNDFQKGDIAEGYSVSREKKESFPLTVTSAQKNPTAFYLCASTPGGPYNEQFFGPGTRLTVL.

This clone appeared a few times. In DNA form, the CDR3 reads TGTGCCTCGAGGGGGATGAACTATGGCTACACCTTC. Its translation is CASRGMNYGYTF. The chain uses TRBV25-1 and TRBJ1-2; D possibly corresponds to TRBD1 (6 bases). The CDR3 is 12 residues long. Germline values: CDR1 MGHDK, CDR2 SYGVNS. The V and J ends lost 11 bases and 2 bases respectively, with 12 bases between them.

The chain has TRBV9 and TRBJ2-7; the match to TRBD2 covers 8 bases. Germline V CDR1 and CDR2: SGDLS, YYNGEE. With V trimmed by 3 bases and J by 2 bases, 7 bases remained unmatched. The CDR3 is made up of 15 amino acids. As DNA, the CDR3 is TGTGCCAGCAGCGATCAGCGGGAGTGGACCTACGAGCAGTACTTC. Encoded protein: CASSDQREWTYEQYF.

This chain uses TRBV6-1 with TRBJ1-1; D is ambiguous. The CDR3 spans 12 residues. CDR1 MNHNS and CDR2 SASEGT come from the germline V gene. Trimming pared 2 bases from V and 4 bases from J, leaving 5 bases between. The CDR3 protein is CASSELLTEAFF. CDR3 bases: TGTGCCAGCAGTGAACTCCTCACTGAAGCTTTCTTT.